This T cell receptor beta chain was documented in a study of cytomegalovirus exposure and HLA in healthy donors. Broader study findings: In a later analysis, donors in an Asian-associated ancestry cluster reportedly had fewer N-insertions in productive TCRs than the cohort mean. Earlier results showed most TCR beta V segments being productive about 87% or about 30% of the time. It was confirmed in vitro that a few of the CMV-associated chains were specific for CMV antigens. Several of the most significant clusters were apparently associated with common viral pathogens in a later analysis.

Concerning this clone: Its antigen is still unknown.

PCR was performed using 60 Vbeta and 13 Jbeta primers. Repertoires were generated with immunoSEQ multiplex PCR, while TCRdb's copy carries only in-frame clones and drops some. Here the sample spans some 84,000 clones, around four fifths being singletons. Germline V gene data show CDR1 as SGHRS and CDR2 as YFSETQ. The V segment lost 3 bases and the J segment 3 bases; nucleotides outside the gene matches: 4. The CDR3 covers 15 residues. Sequences were obtained from PBMCs. The chain links TRBV5-1 to TRBJ2-2, with 8 positions matching TRBD1. The source is a male donor in good health and CMV-seropositive. CDR3 nucleotides: TGCGCCAGCAGCTCAGGGGGCACTTACACCGGGGAGCTGTTTTTT. This sequence encodes CASSSGGTYTGELFF.